This T cell receptor beta chain was identified during a study of T cells in Graves' hyperthyroidism and ophthalmopathy. Authors of the study amplified TCR beta CDR3 regions from RNA transcripts. During a first-round RT-PCR of the TCR CDR3, the HTBI primer set was used. TCRdb re-analysed the multiplex PCR reads in MiXCR, keeping a single row per CDR3 protein. Counted here are about 580,000 distinct CDR3 sequences, 14% occurring once; the ten biggest clones make up more than 4.5%. The CDR3 runs to 14 residues. Germline V CDR1 and CDR2: LNHDA, SQIVND (reference sequence). V gave up 8 bases and J gave up 4 bases; unmatched junction bases: 7. This clonotype came up a few times. With a duration under 2 months, the hyperthyroidism was newly diagnosed in patients aged 18 to 65.

The clonotype originates from a woman younger than 45 with Graves' hyperthyroidism that later progressed to Graves' ophthalmopathy. The rearrangement joins TRBV19 to TRBJ1-5; 8 bases fit TRBD1. The specimen sequenced was blood. The CDR3: CASCGQGNNQPQHF. CDR3 nucleotides: TGTGCCAGTTGTGGACAGGGTAATAATCAGCCCCAGCATTTT.